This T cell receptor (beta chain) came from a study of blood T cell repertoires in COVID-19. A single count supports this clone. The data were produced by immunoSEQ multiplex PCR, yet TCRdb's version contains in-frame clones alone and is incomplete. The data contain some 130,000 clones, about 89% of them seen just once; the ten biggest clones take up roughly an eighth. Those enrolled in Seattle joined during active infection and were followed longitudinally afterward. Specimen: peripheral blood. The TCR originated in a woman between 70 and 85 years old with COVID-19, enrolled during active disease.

This CDR3 reads CSVAITNTEAFF. As DNA, the CDR3 is TGCAGCGTTGCCATAACAAACACTGAAGCTTTCTTT. J is TRBJ1-1 and V is TRBV29-1; D is unresolved. The CDR3 sequence is 12 residues long. The V end was cut by 4 bases, the J end by 2 bases, with 8 bases between. Per the germline V gene, CDR1 is SQVTM and CDR2 is ANQGSEA.